This T cell receptor (beta chain) originates from a study of blood T cell repertoires in COVID-19 (dated by TCRdb to about 2020). Looking at the study overall: Samples covering the acute and convalescent phases of COVID-19 were provided by collaborators in the United States, Italy and Spain. The prospective study material was composed of cDNA or gDNA derived from T cells, B-cell-depleted T cells, or PBMCs. Deeply sampled blood TCRbeta repertoires from subjects exposed to, actively infected with, or recovered from COVID-19 were included in the dataset. The repertoires were made available in a free public database intended to serve as a resource for research on the immune response to SARS-CoV-2. Samples were obtained from the ongoing ImmuneRACE study (first 160 participants) and from 1,000 to 1,500 subjects provided by 6 global collaborators. A de-identified subject ID, COVID-19 status, age in years and sex were almost always included in the sample metadata. Where HLA class I and class II types were available, the types were taken from metadata supplied by the sample provider, not from assay-based typing.

The immunoSEQ Assay, a bias-controlled multiplex PCR, was used to amplify TCRbeta CDR3 regions from genomic DNA. Under the source paper's analysis protocol: The number of nucleated cells in each sample was estimated from the amplification of reference gene primers within the assay. To quantify the absolute abundance of each unique TCRbeta CDR3 rearrangement, sequence reads were collapsed and filtered. Productive Simpson clonality was computed per sample as the square root of Simpson's diversity index over productive rearrangements. TCRdb's version of the immuneACCESS table is confined to in-frame rearrangements and falls short of the full clone set. An unresolved V gene accounts for under half of the shortfall where checked; the remainder is of unknown origin. D and trimming were read from the DNA, whereas the V and J calls and clone size are those reported in that table. In this sample the table shows over 60,000 clones, 80% to 95% of which occur a single time. Roughly 0.53% of the sample belongs to the ten largest clones.

Findings and caveats that apply to the study as a whole: How much clinical and demographic metadata was included differed by source and by participant, and the metadata was provided uncurated.

The CDR1 and CDR2 encoded by the germline V gene are SGHRS and YFSETQ. The germline ends are 11 bases apart after V is trimmed by 0 bases and J by 7 bases. The cysteine opens and the phenylalanine closes a CDR3 of 13 amino acids. The only DNA kept is the CDR3, 39 bases in frame from the first base. For this clone: Its antigen target is currently unknown. One base away there is no much larger clone; base qualities are not given.

One collaborating source in Seattle enrolled patients during active infection and followed them longitudinally through the course of disease. Collaborating institutions collected whole blood in K2EDTA tubes following their own protocols. For TCRbeta analysis, collaborators shipped samples in one of three forms: frozen whole blood, isolated PBMCs, or DNA extracted from either of those sample types. The TCR was taken from a man in his forties or fifties with COVID-19, enrolled during active disease. The chain is made from TRBV5-1 and TRBJ2-7, with an unclear D gene assignment. The sequenced sample consisted of peripheral blood. The DNA sequence is TGCGCCAGCAGCTTGGGGCAGCTGAGGGAGCAGTACTTC. It translates as CASSLGQLREQYF. The CDR3 plus the reference TRBV5-1 and TRBJ2-7 genes for the other parts give the full variable domain: KAGVTQTPRYLIKTRGQQVTLSCSPISGHRSVSWYQQTPGQGLQFLFEYFSETQRNKGNFPGRFSGRQFSNSRSEMNVSTLELGDSALYLCASSLGQLREQYFGPGTRLTVT.